The clone carrying this T cell receptor beta chain was seen a few times. The CDR3 has 15 amino acids. V lost 5 bases, J lost 4 bases, and 15 bases lay in between. Germline V gives CDR1 SEHNR, CDR2 FQNEAQ (reference sequence). This sample was taken from a study of blood T cell repertoires in COVID-19. Study background: Material from acute and convalescent COVID-19 was sourced from the United States, Italy and Spain.

Some clones are missing from TCRdb's copy, which holds only in-frame ones; the method was immunoSEQ multiplex PCR. The data show around 80,000 clones, under 85% seen once. The sample taken for sequencing was peripheral blood. V usage is TRBV7-9 and J usage is TRBJ1-5; D is possibly TRBD1 (5 bases). The sequence was obtained from an elderly woman with acute or convalescent COVID-19. In DNA form, the CDR3 reads TGTGCCAGCAGCGCAACCCGGGGGGAAAATCAGCCCCAGCATTTT. It encodes CASSATRGENQPQHF.